The 20 T cell receptor beta chains below all came from one sample that was sequenced in a study of T-cell reconstitution after alpha-beta-depleted transplantation in children (TCRdb year 2016). Taken with the paper, the label for treatment or condition translates to: allogeneic hematopoietic cell transplantation with graft depleted of TCRalphabeta T cells and CD19 B cells. Library generation was performed with PCR. The run used an Illumina HiSeq 2500. To normalize quantification of the TCRbeta repertoire, the TCR libraries were built with molecular barcoding that relied on unique molecular identifiers. Using fastp trimming at Q25 and MiXCR clonotype assembly, TCRdb reanalyzed the public sequencing data and kept in-frame beta chains. Identical CDR3 proteins give one entry, which carries the most common genes and DNA. The sample includes 280,000 or so distinct CDR3 sequences, with approximately 10% observed a single time. 23% of the sample is held by the ten biggest clonotypes.

The specimen comprised peripheral blood, sampled 180 days after TCRalphabeta/CD19-depleted stem cell transplant. The receptor set was obtained from a male patient between 2 and 15 years old who had a stem cell transplant for chronic granulomatous disease, so the T cells may come from the graft donor.

There are many counts of this clonotype. V gene TRBV29-1 combines with J gene TRBJ2-1, with D unclear. V was cut by 4 bases and J by 7 bases, with 11 bases left in between. There are 12 residues in the CDR3. Germline values: CDR1 SQVTM, CDR2 ANQGSEA. The CDR3 DNA reads TGCAGCGTTGTGTGGCTACTTAATGAGCAGTTCTTC. Its protein is CSVVWLLNEQFF.

Points on this clonotype: A much larger clone lies a single base off, so this may be a read error. The rearrangement links TRBV27 to TRBJ2-1; TRBD2 matches 10 bases. Trimming took 7 bases from V and 4 from J; bases not matched to a gene: 7. The CDR3 runs 15 residues. The germline V gene encodes CDR1 MNHEY and CDR2 SMNVEV (reference sequence). This chain's CDR3 is CASNFLAGEYNEQFF. The CDR3 DNA sequence: TGTGCCAGCAATTTCCTAGCGGGAGAATACAATGAGCAGTTCTTC.

This clonotype was detected ten times or more. V gene TRBV29-1 combines with J gene TRBJ2-3; TRBD1 agrees at 8 bases. Germline V gene data show CDR1 as SQVTM and CDR2 as ANQGSEA. The CDR3 contains 14 residues. V shed 3 bases, J shed 1 base, and the junction held 3 bases outside the gene matches. CDR3 coding DNA: TGCAGCGTTGATGGACAGGGACGCACAGATACGCAGTATTTT. Translation: CSVDGQGRTDTQYF.

The genes are TRBV7-8 and TRBJ2-1; 9 bases agree with TRBD1. V shed 1 base and J 5 bases; nucleotides not matched to a gene: 6. The CDR3 totals 16 residues. From germline, CDR1 is SGHVS and CDR2 FQNEAQ. The CDR3 loop reads CASSLVTGGDDNEQFF. The CDR3 DNA reads TGTGCCAGCAGCTTAGTTACAGGGGGCGACGACAATGAGCAGTTCTTC. Together with reference TRBV7-8 and TRBJ2-1, the CDR3 gives the full variable domain: GAGVSQSPRYKVAKRGQDVALRCDPISGHVSLFWYQQALGQGPEFLTYFQNEAQLDKSGLPSDRFFAERPEGSVSTLKIQRTQQEDSAVYLCASSLVTGGDDNEQFFGPGTRLTVL.

The rearrangement uses TRBV12-3 or TRBV12-4 and TRBJ2-4, with 10 bases matching TRBD1. This CDR3 is built from 19 residues. Losses at the gene ends were 6 bases for V and 1 base for J; bases not matched to a gene: 15. The CDR3 DNA reads as TGTGCCAGCAGCCCCTCGGCAGGGGGGACAGGGGCGGCCAAAAACATTCAGTACTTC. Its protein is CASSPSAGGTGAAKNIQYF.

This clonotype was counted ten times or more. The CDR3 DNA follows: TGCAGTGCTAGAGTTTATAGCGGGTCCCTCTCCTACGAGCAGTACTTC. Protein: CSARVYSGSLSYEQYF. The chain has TRBV20-1 and TRBJ2-7, with 7 bases matching TRBD2. CDR3 length: 16 amino acids. Germline V CDR1 and CDR2: DFQATT, SNEGSKA (reference sequence). With 1 base clipped from V and 0 bases from J, the junction kept 9 bases outside the gene matches.

This clonotype was recorded at least ten times. V gene TRBV27 combines with J gene TRBJ2-7; maybe TRBD2 (5 bases). Trimming shortened V by 3 bases and J by 2 bases, and 14 bases separated the two germline ends. This CDR3 is 15 amino acids long. Germline CDR1 and CDR2: MNHEY and SMNVEV (reference sequence). CDR3 in DNA: TGTGCCAGCAGTTTCGGAGGAGAGGGAACCTACGAGCAGTACTTC. This sequence encodes CASSFGGEGTYEQYF.

At least ten counts were recorded for this clonotype. This chain connects TRBV7-9 to TRBJ2-7; D gene ambiguous. The CDR3 length is 12 residues. CDR1 is SEHNR, CDR2 FQNEAQ, per germline (reference sequence). Deletions cut 0 bases from V and 8 bases from J, with 8 bases between. CDR3 bases: TGTGCCAGCAGCTTAGCGAAGGAAAAGCAGTACTTC. Its protein is CASSLAKEKQYF.

The rearrangement joins TRBV19 to TRBJ1-5; the D gene is possibly TRBD1 (5 bases). Per the germline V gene, CDR1 is LNHDA and CDR2 is SQIVND (reference sequence). Trimming stripped 1 base from V and 4 bases from J, with 14 bases between. The CDR3 extends over 16 amino acids. CDR3 in amino acids: CASSIGVRVRNQPQHF. The DNA of the CDR3 is TGTGCCAGTAGTATAGGCGTCAGGGTCAGAAATCAGCCCCAGCATTTT.

In this sample, this clonotype turned up many times. J is TRBJ2-1 and V is TRBV7-9, with a weak D call TRBD1 (5 bases). Trimming removed 2 bases at V and 9 bases at J, with 8 bases between. Germline V lookup: CDR1 SEHNR, CDR2 FQNEAQ (reference sequence). CDR3 length: 12 amino acids. The CDR3 loop is CASSLIQGEQFF. The CDR3 DNA sequence: TGTGCCAGCAGCTTAATCCAGGGTGAGCAGTTCTTC.

This clonotype has at least ten counts. CDR3 loop: CASSVDRGQTGELFF. The DNA of the CDR3 is TGTGCCAGCAGTGTCGACAGGGGGCAGACCGGGGAGCTGTTTTTT. The chain recombines TRBV25-1 with TRBJ2-2, with 10 bases fitting TRBD1. V lost 4 bases to trimming and J lost 5 bases; unmatched junction nucleotides: 4. This CDR3 contains 15 residues. CDR1 and CDR2 from the germline V gene are MGHDK and SYGVNS.

This clonotype has ten or more counts. The DNA for the CDR3 is TGTGCCAGCAGTCTCCATGAGCAGTTCTTC. Amino acid sequence: CASSLHEQFF. J is TRBJ2-1 and V is TRBV12-3 or TRBV12-4; D not certain. CDR3 length equals 10 residues. V lost 5 bases and J 8 bases, leaving 4 bases between the germline ends.

As regards this clonotype: This sequence may be a read error, since a much larger clone differs from it by one base. The rearrangement links TRBV12-3 or TRBV12-4 to TRBJ2-5; unclear D gene. V shed 5 bases and J shed 2 bases, with 15 bases lying between them. The CDR3 is 15 residues long. The CDR3 here is CASSRIGLRQETQYF. For the CDR3, the DNA is TGTGCCAGCAGTCGAATAGGGCTAAGGCAAGAGACCCAGTACTTC.

This clonotype was seen repeatedly, ten times or more. The chain recombines TRBV2 with TRBJ1-1, with TRBD1 matching 7 bases. V trimming: 5 bases; J trimming: 3 bases; junction bases outside the gene matches: 3. There are 13 residues in the CDR3. In germline, CDR1 is SNHLY, CDR2 FYNNEI. This chain's CDR3 is CASSPGGDTEAFF. The CDR3 bases are TGTGCCAGCAGTCCAGGGGGTGACACTGAAGCTTTCTTT.

Points on this clonotype: A clone one base away is much larger, so this may be a read error. This chain joins TRBV12-3 or TRBV12-4 and TRBJ2-6; maybe TRBD1 (5 bases). The CDR3 runs to 14 residues. CDR3: CASRALSGANGLTF. The CDR3 nucleotides are TGTGCTAGTCGGGCCCTCTCTGGGGCCAACGGCCTGACTTTC.

This clonotype was recorded at least ten times. The chain carries TRBV10-3 and TRBJ2-7; D could derive from TRBD1 or TRBD2 (5 bases each). Trimming took off 5 bases at V and 13 bases at J, with 15 bases between the two ends. This CDR3 region has 11 residues. Germline V CDR1 and CDR2: ENHRY, SYGVKD. The CDR3 region is CAISTGTEVYF. CDR3 nucleotide sequence: TGTGCCATCAGTACCGGGACCGAGGTTTACTTC.

This clonotype was seen more than once but under ten times. The chain employs TRBV3-1 and TRBJ2-5, with 14 bases fitting TRBD2. Germline V gives CDR1 LGHDT, CDR2 YNNKEL (reference sequence). J lost 3 bases, V lost 4 bases, and 10 bases had no gene match. The CDR3 extends over 18 amino acids. The DNA of the CDR3 is TGTGCCAGCAGCCCCGGACTAGCGGGAGGAGGCGAGGAAGAGACCCAGTACTTC. Translating gives CASSPGLAGGGEEETQYF.

The DNA for the CDR3 is TGTGCCAGCGGCTTTATGACCTCCGGCGATGAGCAGTTCTTC. Translating gives CASGFMTSGDEQFF. The chain combines TRBV28 with TRBJ2-1; D is undetermined. CDR3 length: 14 residues. Trimming took 8 bases from V and 8 from J, leaving 19 bases between them. Germline-derived CDR1 and CDR2 are MDHEN and SYDVKM. The full variable domain, in which reference TRBV28 and TRBJ2-1 provide the parts outside the CDR3, is DVKVTQSSRYLVKRTGEKVFLECVQDMDHENMFWYRQDPGLGLRLIYFSYDVKMKEKGDIPEGYSVSREKKERFSLILESASTNQTSMYLCASGFMTSGDEQFFGPGTRLTVL.

The chain's CDR3 is CASSLWTGLRDEQYF. The CDR3 bases are TGTGCCAGCAGCTTATGGACGGGACTCAGGGATGAGCAGTACTTC. This rearrangement joins TRBV11-2 to TRBJ2-7, with D possibly TRBD2 on 6 matching bases. This CDR3 spans 15 amino acids. CDR1 and CDR2 from the germline V gene are SGHAT and FQNNGV. The V end was cut by 2 bases, the J end by 7 bases, with 18 bases between.

This clonotype showed up many times. The J gene is TRBJ2-1, the V gene TRBV5-1; TRBD2 matches 8 bases. The CDR3 runs 17 residues. Losses at the gene ends were 4 bases for V and 4 bases for J; bases not matched to a gene: 13. The germline V gene encodes CDR1 SGHRS and CDR2 YFSETQ. The CDR3 DNA follows: TGCGCCAGCAGCCATCTTCATAGCGGGAAAAGGTACAATGAGCAGTTCTTC. Encoded protein: CASSHLHSGKRYNEQFF.